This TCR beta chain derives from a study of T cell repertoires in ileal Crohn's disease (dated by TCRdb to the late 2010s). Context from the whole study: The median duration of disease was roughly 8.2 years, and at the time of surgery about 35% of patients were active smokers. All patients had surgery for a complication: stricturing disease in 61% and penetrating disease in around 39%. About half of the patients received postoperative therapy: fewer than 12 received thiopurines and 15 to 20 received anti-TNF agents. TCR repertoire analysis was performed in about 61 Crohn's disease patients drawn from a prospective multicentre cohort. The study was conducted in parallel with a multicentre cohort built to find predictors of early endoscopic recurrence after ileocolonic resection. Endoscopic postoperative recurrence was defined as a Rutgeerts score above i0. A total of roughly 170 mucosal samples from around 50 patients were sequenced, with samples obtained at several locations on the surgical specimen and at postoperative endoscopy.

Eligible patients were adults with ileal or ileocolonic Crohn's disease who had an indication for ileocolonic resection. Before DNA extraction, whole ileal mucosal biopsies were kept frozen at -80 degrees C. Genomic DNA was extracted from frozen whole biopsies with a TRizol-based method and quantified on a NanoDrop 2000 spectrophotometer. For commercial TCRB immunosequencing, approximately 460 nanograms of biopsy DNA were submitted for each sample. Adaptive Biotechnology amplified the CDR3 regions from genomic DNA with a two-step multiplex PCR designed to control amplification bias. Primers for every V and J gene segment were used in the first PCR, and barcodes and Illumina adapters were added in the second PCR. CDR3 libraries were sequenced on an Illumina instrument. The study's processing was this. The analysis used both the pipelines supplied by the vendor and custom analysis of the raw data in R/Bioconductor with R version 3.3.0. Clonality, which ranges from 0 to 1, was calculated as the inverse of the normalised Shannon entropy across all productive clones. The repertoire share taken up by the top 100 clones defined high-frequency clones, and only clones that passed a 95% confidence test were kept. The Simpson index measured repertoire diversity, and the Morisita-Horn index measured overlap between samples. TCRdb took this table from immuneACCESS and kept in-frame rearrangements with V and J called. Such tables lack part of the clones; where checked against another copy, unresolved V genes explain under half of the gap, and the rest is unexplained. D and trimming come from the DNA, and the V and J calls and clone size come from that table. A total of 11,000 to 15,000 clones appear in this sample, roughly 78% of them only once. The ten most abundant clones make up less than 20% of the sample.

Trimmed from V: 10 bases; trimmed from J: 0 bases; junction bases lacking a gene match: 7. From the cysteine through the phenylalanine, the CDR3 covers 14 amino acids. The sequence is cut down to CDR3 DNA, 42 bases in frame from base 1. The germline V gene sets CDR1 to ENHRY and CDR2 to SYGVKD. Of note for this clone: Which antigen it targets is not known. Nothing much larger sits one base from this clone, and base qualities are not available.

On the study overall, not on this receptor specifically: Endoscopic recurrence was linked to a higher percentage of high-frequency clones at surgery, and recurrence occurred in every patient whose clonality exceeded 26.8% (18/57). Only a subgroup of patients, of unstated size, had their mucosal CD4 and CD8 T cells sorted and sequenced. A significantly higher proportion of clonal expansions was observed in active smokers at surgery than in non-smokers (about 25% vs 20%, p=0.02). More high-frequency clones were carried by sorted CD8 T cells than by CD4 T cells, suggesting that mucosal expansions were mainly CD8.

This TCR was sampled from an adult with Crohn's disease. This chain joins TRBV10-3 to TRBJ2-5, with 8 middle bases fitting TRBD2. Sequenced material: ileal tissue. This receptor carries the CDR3 CATSAGGNQETQYF. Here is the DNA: TGTGCCACCTCGGCGGGGGGAAACCAAGAGACCCAGTACTTC.